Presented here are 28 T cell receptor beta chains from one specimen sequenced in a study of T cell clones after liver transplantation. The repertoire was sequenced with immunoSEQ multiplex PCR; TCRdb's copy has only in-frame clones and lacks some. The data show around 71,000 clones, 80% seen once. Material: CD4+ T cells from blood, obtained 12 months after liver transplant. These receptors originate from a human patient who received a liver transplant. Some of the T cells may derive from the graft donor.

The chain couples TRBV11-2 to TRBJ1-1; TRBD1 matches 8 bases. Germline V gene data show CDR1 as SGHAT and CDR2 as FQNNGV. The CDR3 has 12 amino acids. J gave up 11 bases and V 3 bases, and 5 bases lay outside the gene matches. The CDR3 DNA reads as TGTGCCAGCAGCTTCAGGACAGGGTCGGCTTTCTTT. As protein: CASSFRTGSAFF.

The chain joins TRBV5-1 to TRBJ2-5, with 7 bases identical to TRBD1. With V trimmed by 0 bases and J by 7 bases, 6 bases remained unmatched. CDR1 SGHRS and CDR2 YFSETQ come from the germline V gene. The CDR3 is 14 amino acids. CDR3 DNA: TGCGCCAGCAGCTTGGGAGGGGGCGAGCGGACCCAGTACTTC. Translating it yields CASSLGGGERTQYF. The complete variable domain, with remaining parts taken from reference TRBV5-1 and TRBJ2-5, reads KAGVTQTPRYLIKTRGQQVTLSCSPISGHRSVSWYQQTPGQGLQFLFEYFSETQRNKGNFPGRFSGRQFSNSRSEMNVSTLELGDSALYLCASSLGGGERTQYFGPGTRLLVL.

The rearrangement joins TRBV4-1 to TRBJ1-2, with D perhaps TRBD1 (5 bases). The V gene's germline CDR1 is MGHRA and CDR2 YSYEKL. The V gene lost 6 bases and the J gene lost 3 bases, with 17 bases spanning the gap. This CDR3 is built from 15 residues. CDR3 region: CASRGVGGSYYGYTF. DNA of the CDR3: TGCGCCAGCAGGGGGGTGGGGGGATCCTACTATGGCTACACCTTC.

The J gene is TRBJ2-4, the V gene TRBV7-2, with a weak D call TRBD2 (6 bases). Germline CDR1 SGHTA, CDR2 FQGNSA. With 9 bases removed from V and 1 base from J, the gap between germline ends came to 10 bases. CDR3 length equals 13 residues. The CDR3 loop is CARGGRAKNIQYF. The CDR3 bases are TGTGCCAGGGGTGGGAGGGCCAAAAACATTCAGTACTTC. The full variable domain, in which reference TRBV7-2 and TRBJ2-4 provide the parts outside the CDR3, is GAGVSQSPSNKVTEKGKDVELRCDPISGHTALYWYRQSLGQGLEFLIYFQGNSAPDKSGLPSDRFSAERTGGSVSTLTIQRTQQEDSAVYLCARGGRAKNIQYFGAGTRLSVL.

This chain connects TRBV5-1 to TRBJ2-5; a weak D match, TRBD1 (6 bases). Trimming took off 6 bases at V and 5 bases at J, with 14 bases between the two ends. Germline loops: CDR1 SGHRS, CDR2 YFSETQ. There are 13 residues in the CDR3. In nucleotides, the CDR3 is TGCGCCAGCAATACAGGGTCGAGTGAGACCCAGTACTTC. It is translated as CASNTGSSETQYF.

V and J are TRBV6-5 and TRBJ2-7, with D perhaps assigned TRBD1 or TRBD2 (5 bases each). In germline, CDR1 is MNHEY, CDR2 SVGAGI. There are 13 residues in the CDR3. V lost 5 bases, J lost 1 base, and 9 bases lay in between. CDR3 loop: CASSRGLSYEQYF. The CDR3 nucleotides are TGTGCCAGCAGTCGGGGCTTGTCCTACGAGCAGTACTTC.

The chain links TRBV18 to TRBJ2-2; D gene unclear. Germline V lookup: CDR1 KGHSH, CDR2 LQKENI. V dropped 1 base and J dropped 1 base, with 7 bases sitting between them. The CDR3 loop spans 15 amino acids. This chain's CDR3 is CASSPQVGNTGELFF. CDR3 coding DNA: TGTGCCAGCTCACCACAGGTTGGGAACACCGGGGAGCTGTTTTTT.

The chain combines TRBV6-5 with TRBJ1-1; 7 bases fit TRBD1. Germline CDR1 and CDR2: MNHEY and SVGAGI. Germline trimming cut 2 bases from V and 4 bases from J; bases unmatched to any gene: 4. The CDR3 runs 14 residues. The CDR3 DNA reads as TGTGCCAGCAGTTACGTCCGACAGGGCACTGAAGCTTTCTTT. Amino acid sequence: CASSYVRQGTEAFF.

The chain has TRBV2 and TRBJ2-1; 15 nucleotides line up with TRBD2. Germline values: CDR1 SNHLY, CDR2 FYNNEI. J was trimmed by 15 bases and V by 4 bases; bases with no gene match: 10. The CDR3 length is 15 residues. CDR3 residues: CASSGTGLAGGGAFF. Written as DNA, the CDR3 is TGTGCCAGCAGTGGCACGGGACTAGCGGGAGGTGGAGCGTTCTTC.

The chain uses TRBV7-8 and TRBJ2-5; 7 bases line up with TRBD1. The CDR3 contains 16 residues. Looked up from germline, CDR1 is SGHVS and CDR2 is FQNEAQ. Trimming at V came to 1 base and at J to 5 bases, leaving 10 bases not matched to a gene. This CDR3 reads CASSLGKGATGETQYF. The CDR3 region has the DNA TGTGCCAGCAGCTTAGGGAAGGGGGCAACCGGGGAGACCCAGTACTTC.

CDR3 sequence reads: CASTSVTFSGNTIYF. CDR3 bases: TGTGCCAGCACCTCAGTGACGTTCTCTGGAAACACCATATATTTT. The genes are TRBV7-2 and TRBJ1-3; D is uncertain. Germline CDR1 is SGHTA and CDR2 is FQGNSA. The CDR3 is 15 residues long. V was trimmed by 7 bases and J by 0 bases, leaving 13 bases between them.

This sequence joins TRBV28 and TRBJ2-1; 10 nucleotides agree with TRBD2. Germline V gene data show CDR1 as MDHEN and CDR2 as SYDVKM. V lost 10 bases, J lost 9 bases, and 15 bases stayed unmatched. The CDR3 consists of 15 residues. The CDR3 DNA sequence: TGTGCCATCCGAGCGGGGAGCGGGAGGGCCATTGAGCAGTTCTTC. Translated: CAIRAGSGRAIEQFF.

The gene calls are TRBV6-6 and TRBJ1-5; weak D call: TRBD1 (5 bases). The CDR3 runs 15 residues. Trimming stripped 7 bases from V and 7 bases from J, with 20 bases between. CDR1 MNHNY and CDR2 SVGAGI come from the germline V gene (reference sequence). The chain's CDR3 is CASKMVRQSIQPQHF. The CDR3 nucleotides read TGTGCCAGCAAAATGGTCCGACAGAGCATACAGCCCCAGCATTTT.

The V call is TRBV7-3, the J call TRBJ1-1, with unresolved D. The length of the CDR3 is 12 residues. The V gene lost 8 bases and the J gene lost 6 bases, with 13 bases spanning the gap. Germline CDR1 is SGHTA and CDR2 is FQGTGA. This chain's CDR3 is CASGPGWAEAFF. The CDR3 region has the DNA TGTGCCAGCGGCCCGGGGTGGGCTGAAGCTTTCTTT.

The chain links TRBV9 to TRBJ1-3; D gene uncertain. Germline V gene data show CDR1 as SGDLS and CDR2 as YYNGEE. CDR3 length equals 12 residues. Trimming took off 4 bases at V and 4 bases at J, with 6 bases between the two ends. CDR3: CASSRNGNTIYF. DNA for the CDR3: TGTGCCAGCAGCAGGAACGGAAACACCATATATTTT.

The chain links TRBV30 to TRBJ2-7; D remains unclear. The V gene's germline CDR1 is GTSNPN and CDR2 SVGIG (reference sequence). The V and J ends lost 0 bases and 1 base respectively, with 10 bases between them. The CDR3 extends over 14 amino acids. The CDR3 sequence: CAWSVGGESYEQYF. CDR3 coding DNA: TGTGCCTGGAGTGTCGGTGGGGAATCCTACGAGCAGTACTTC.

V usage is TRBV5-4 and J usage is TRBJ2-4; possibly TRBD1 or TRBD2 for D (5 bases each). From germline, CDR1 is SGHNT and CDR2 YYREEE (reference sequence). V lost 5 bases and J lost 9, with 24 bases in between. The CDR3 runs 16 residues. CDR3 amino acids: CASRQDRDPAAGIQYF. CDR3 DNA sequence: TGTGCCAGCAGACAAGACCGGGACCCCGCAGCCGGCATTCAGTACTTC.

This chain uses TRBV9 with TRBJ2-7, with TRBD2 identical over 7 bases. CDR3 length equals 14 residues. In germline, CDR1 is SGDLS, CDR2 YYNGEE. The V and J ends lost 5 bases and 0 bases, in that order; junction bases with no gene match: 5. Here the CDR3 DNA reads TGTGCCAGCAGTCCAGCGGGAAACTCCTACGAGCAGTACTTC. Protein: CASSPAGNSYEQYF.

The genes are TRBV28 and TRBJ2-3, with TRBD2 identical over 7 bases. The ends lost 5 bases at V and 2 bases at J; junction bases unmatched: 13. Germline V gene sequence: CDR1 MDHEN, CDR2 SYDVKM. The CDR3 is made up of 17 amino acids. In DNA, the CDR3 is TGTGCCAGCAGTCGTGGGAGCGGGATACTACTCACAGATACGCAGTATTTT. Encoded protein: CASSRGSGILLTDTQYF.

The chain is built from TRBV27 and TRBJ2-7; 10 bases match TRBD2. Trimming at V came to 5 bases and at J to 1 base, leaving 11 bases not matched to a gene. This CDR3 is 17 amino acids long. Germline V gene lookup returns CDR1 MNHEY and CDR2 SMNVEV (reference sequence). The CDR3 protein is CASSGLASGSVSYEQYF. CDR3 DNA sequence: TGTGCCAGCAGTGGGTTGGCTAGCGGGAGTGTTTCCTACGAGCAGTACTTC.

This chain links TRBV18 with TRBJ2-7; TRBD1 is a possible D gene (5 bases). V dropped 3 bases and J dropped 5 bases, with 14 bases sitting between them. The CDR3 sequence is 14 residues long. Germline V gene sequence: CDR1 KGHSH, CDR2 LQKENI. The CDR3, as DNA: TGTGCCAGCTCACCTTGGGGAAGCAGGGACGAGCAGTACTTC. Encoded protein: CASSPWGSRDEQYF.

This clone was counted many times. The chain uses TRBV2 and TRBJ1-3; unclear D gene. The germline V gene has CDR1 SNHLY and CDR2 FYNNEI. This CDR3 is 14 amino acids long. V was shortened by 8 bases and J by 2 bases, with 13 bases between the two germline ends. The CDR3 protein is CASGDGGAGNTIYF. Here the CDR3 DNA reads TGTGCCAGCGGAGACGGCGGGGCTGGAAACACCATATATTTT.

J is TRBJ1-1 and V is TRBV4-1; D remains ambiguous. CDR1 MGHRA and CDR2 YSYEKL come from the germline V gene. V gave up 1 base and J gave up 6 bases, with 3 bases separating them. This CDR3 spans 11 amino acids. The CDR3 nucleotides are TGCGCCAGCAGCCAAGGACCTGAAGCTTTCTTT. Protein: CASSQGPEAFF.

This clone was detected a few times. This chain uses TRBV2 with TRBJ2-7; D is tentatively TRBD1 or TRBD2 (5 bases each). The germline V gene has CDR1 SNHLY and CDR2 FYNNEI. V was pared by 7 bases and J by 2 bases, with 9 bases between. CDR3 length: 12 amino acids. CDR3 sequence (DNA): TGTGCCAGCATGGGGCGGGCCTACGAGCAGTACTTC. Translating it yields CASMGRAYEQYF.

CDR3 in amino acids: CASSFSGTTPYEQYF. The CDR3 nucleotides read TGTGCCAGCAGTTTCTCAGGGACAACCCCCTACGAGCAGTACTTC. The chain combines TRBV28 with TRBJ2-7; D may be TRBD1 (6 bases). Trimming shortened V by 3 bases and J by 2 bases, and 14 bases separated the two germline ends. Germline values: CDR1 MDHEN, CDR2 SYDVKM. This CDR3 spans 15 amino acids.

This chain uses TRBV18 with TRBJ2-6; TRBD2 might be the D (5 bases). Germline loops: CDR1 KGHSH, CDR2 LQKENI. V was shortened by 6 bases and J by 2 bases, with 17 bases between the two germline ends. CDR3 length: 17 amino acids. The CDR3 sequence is CASSPQAGGAGANVLTF. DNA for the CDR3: TGTGCCAGCTCTCCTCAGGCGGGCGGAGCTGGGGCCAACGTCCTGACTTTC.

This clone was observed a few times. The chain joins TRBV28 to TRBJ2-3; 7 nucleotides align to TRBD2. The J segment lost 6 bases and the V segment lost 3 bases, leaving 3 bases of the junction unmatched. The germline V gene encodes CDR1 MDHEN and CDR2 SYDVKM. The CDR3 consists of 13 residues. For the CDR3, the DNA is TGTGCCAGCAGTTTCCGGGAGGAGGATACGCAGTATTTT. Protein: CASSFREEDTQYF.

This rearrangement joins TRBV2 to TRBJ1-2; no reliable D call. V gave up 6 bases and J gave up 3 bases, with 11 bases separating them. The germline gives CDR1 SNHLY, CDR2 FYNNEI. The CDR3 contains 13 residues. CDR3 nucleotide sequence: TGTGCCAGCAGCCCGGAGGAGGACTATGGCTACACCTTC. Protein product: CASSPEEDYGYTF.